The rows below give T cell receptor beta chains drawn from one sample of a study of blood T cell repertoires in COVID-19. Measured with immunoSEQ multiplex PCR; TCRdb has only the in-frame clones, and not every one. Here the sample spans tens of thousands of clones, roughly 87% being singletons. The sample consisted of peripheral blood. All receptors derive from a woman aged 60-75 years with COVID-19, enrolled during active disease. CDR3s include the opening cysteine and the closing phenylalanine or tryptophan. D genes are given only for firm matches. The size entry is marked missing in some rows and otherwise reads once, few, many or a size class.

D gene	V gene	J gene	clone size	CDR3 DNA	CDR3 protein
TRBD2	TRBV4-3	TRBJ2-4	NA	TGCGCCAGCAGCCAAGATCGGGGGGGTAGGGCCAAAAACATTCAGTACTTC	CASSQDRGGRAKNIQYF
NA	TRBV11-3	TRBJ2-7	once	TGTGCCAGCAGCTTAGATCTCGACAGAGCCTACGAGCAGTACTTC	CASSLDLDRAYEQYF
NA	TRBV12-3/TRBV12-4	TRBJ1-5	few	TGTGCCAGCAGTTTAGCGGAGAATCAGCCCCAGCATTTT	CASSLAENQPQHF
TRBD2	TRBV18	TRBJ2-2	NA	TGTGCCAGCTCACCAGGACTAGGATCGAACACCGGGGAGCTGTTTTTT	CASSPGLGSNTGELFF
TRBD1	TRBV5-1	TRBJ2-1	once	TGCGCCAGCAGCCTCGGACAGGGGAGCAATGAGCAGTTCTTC	CASSLGQGSNEQFF
NA	TRBV6-1	TRBJ2-7	NA	TGTGCCAGCAGTGAATTGACAGGACGGGCCTACGAGCAGTACTTC	CASSELTGRAYEQYF
NA	TRBV7-8	TRBJ2-5	NA	TGTGCCAGCAGCTTAGTCGGCAGGGCAGAGACCCAGTACTTC	CASSLVGRAETQYF
NA	TRBV7-9	TRBJ1-2	NA	TGTGCCAGCAGCTCCAGTACAGGGATGAATGGCTACACCTTC	CASSSSTGMNGYTF
NA	TRBV29-1	TRBJ1-1	NA	TGCAGCGTTGAAACAGACACTGAAGCTTTCTTT	CSVETDTEAFF
TRBD2	TRBV7-9	TRBJ2-5	NA	TGTGCCAGCAGCTTTCCCCTGACTAGCGGAGAGACCCAGTACTTC	CASSFPLTSGETQYF
TRBD1	TRBV6-2/TRBV6-3	TRBJ2-1	NA	TGTGCCAGCAGTTACTCGATCCTAGGGGGACAGGGACGCGATGAGCAGTTCTTC	CASSYSILGGQGRDEQFF
NA	TRBV19	TRBJ1-2	NA	TGTGCCAGTAGTATTGGTCCCCTAGAAGGCTATGGCTACACCTTC	CASSIGPLEGYGYTF
NA	TRBV28	TRBJ2-5	NA	TGTGCCAGCAGTTCCTCCGGGACATACCAAGAGACCCAGTACTTC	CASSSSGTYQETQYF
NA	TRBV7-8	TRBJ2-7	NA	TGTGCCAGCAGCTCTCCGGGACACAACTACGAGCAGTACTTC	CASSSPGHNYEQYF
NA	TRBV2	TRBJ1-1	NA	TGTGCCAACACCCAGGACAGGAACACTGAAGCTTTCTTT	CANTQDRNTEAFF
NA	TRBV7-9	TRBJ1-2	once	TGTGCCAGCAGCTTAGCGGGACTGCAGACTAACTATGGCTACACCTTC	CASSLAGLQTNYGYTF
TRBD2	TRBV6-2/TRBV6-3	TRBJ2-1	NA	TGTGCCAGCAGCTCGAGGCTAGCGGGGGGGCCCAATGAGCAGTTCTTC	CASSSRLAGGPNEQFF
TRBD1	TRBV19	TRBJ1-1	NA	TGTGCCAAAACAGGGGACAGGACTAAGAACACTGAAGCTTTCTTT	CAKTGDRTKNTEAFF
NA	TRBV10-3	TRBJ1-5	few	TGTGCCATCAGTGAGCCCGGAGGGCCCGACCAGCCCCAGCATTTT	CAISEPGGPDQPQHF
NA	TRBV2	TRBJ2-5	once	TGTGCCAGCAGTCCCATACTAGTCCAAGAGACCCAGTACTTC	CASSPILVQETQYF
TRBD2	TRBV5-1	TRBJ2-1	NA	TGCGCCAGCAGTCAGATAAGCGGGAGCTCCTACAATGAGCAGTTCTTC	CASSQISGSSYNEQFF
NA	TRBV14	TRBJ1-1	NA	TGTGCCAGCAGCCGGCCAGGGACTGAAGCTTTCTTT	CASSRPGTEAFF
NA	TRBV30	TRBJ1-6	once	TGTGCCTGGAGTCGGAGTAGAGGGAATTCACCCCTCCACTTT	CAWSRSRGNSPLHF
TRBD2	TRBV7-2	TRBJ2-1	NA	TGTGCCAGCAGCTTAGTTAGCGGGGAATACAATGAGCAGTTCTTC	CASSLVSGEYNEQFF
TRBD1	TRBV11-1	TRBJ1-2	once	TGTGCCAGCAGCCCTCAAGGGGGCGTGCATGGCTACACCTTC	CASSPQGGVHGYTF
NA	TRBV28	TRBJ2-4	NA	TGTGCCAGCAGTTTAATCCGGGACGGGGGCATTCAGTACTTC	CASSLIRDGGIQYF
TRBD1	TRBV19	TRBJ2-1	NA	TGTGCCAGCTATAAAACCCCCGGGACAGTCAATGAGCAGTTCTTC	CASYKTPGTVNEQFF
TRBD2	TRBV25-1	TRBJ2-5	NA	TGTGCCAGCAGTGAATATTTGAGCGGGAGCCACCAAGAGACCCAGTACTTC	CASSEYLSGSHQETQYF
NA	TRBV7-8	TRBJ1-5	NA	TGTGCCAGCAGCTTGAACAGTCAATATAGCAATCAGCCCCAGCATTTT	CASSLNSQYSNQPQHF
TRBD2	TRBV2	TRBJ2-1	NA	TGTGCCAGCAGGCTTGGGCTAGCGGATTACAATGAGCAGTTCTTC	CASRLGLADYNEQFF
TRBD1	TRBV5-1	TRBJ2-6	NA	TGCGCCAGCTCCTTCCAGGGGGCGGAGACTGGGGCCAACGTCCTGACTTTC	CASSFQGAETGANVLTF
NA	TRBV11-3	TRBJ2-1	NA	TGTGCCAGCCGATTGTTAGCCGTAGGTATGGGCAATGAGCAGTTCTTC	CASRLLAVGMGNEQFF
NA	TRBV15	TRBJ1-5	NA	TGTGCCACCAGCAGAGACAGGGGCCGGGAGCATTTT	CATSRDRGREHF
NA	TRBV29-1	TRBJ1-2	NA	TGCAGCGTTGAAAGCCCAGGGTTCGGCAGCTATGGCTACACCTTC	CSVESPGFGSYGYTF
TRBD1	TRBV6-2/TRBV6-3	TRBJ2-7	NA	TGTGCCAGCAGTTACGGGGCAGGGGGCACCTACGAGCAGTACTTC	CASSYGAGGTYEQYF
TRBD1	TRBV3-1/TRBV3-2	TRBJ1-3	NA	TGTGCCAGCAGCCCTTTTCCAAAGACAGGGGGAAACACCATATATTTT	CASSPFPKTGGNTIYF
TRBD1	TRBV4-1	TRBJ1-2	once	TGCGCCAGCAGCCCGGGGGGGACAGGGGATGGCTACACCTTC	CASSPGGTGDGYTF
NA	TRBV5-4	TRBJ2-7	NA	TGTGCCAGCAGCCCTCCCGGGAGAGACTACGAGCAGTACTTC	CASSPPGRDYEQYF
TRBD1	TRBV19	TRBJ2-3	NA	TGTGCCAGTAGCTCGACAGGGGGAGGTGGTACGCAGTATTTT	CASSSTGGGGTQYF
NA	TRBV3-1/TRBV3-2	TRBJ2-3	NA	TGTGCCAGCAGCCCTCCCGGGACTTCCAATACGCAGTATTTT	CASSPPGTSNTQYF
TRBD2	TRBV7-9	TRBJ2-2	NA	TGTGCCAGCAGCCTCCCGGGGGGATTCACCGGGGAGCTGTTTTTT	CASSLPGGFTGELFF
NA	TRBV21-1	TRBJ1-5	NA	TGTGCCAGCAGCACACGACAGGGGGCGGTCAATCAGCCCCAGCATTTT	CASSTRQGAVNQPQHF
NA	TRBV7-2	TRBJ1-5	NA	TGTGCCAGCAGCTTGGTCAGGGCAAGCAATCAGCCCCAGCATTTT	CASSLVRASNQPQHF
NA	TRBV10-1	TRBJ1-6	NA	TGCGCCAGCAGCGGGGTGGGAAATTCACCCCTCCACTTT	CASSGVGNSPLHF
TRBD1	TRBV12-5	TRBJ2-3	NA	TGTGCTAGTGGTACGGGACAGGGGACAGGGGAAGAGTATTTT	CASGTGQGTGEEYF
NA	TRBV6-2/TRBV6-3	TRBJ2-7	NA	TGTGCCAGCAGTTACTCAAACAAAAGGGGAATCAATCTACTATACGAGCAGTACTTC	CASSYSNKRGINLLYEQYF
NA	TRBV7-2	TRBJ1-1	once	TGTGCCAGCAGCTTAGGAAATACAGGGATGAACACTGAAGCTTTCTTT	CASSLGNTGMNTEAFF
NA	TRBV12-3/TRBV12-4	TRBJ2-5	once	TGTGCCAGCAGCGGGGAGACCCAGTACTTC	CASSGETQYF
NA	TRBV21-1	TRBJ2-4	NA	TGTGCCAGCAGCAGGCACAGGGAGGCCAAAAACATTCAGTACTTC	CASSRHREAKNIQYF
TRBD2	TRBV6-5	TRBJ2-5	NA	TGTGCCAGCACAGGCGCCTGGGGGGGGACCCAGTACTTC	CASTGAWGGTQYF
NA	TRBV30	TRBJ1-3	NA	TGTGCCTGGAGTATGGGCAGTACTGGAAACACCATATATTTT	CAWSMGSTGNTIYF
TRBD1	TRBV10-3	TRBJ1-3	NA	TGTGCCATCAGTGAGGAGGGGGCCTCTGGAAACACCATATATTTT	CAISEEGASGNTIYF
NA	TRBV5-1	TRBJ2-3	NA	TGCGCCAGCAGCTACCACTACAGGGCTACAGGGACCACAGATACGCAGTATTTT	CASSYHYRATGTTDTQYF
NA	TRBV27	TRBJ1-6	NA	TGTGCCAGCAGTTTGTGGGGCAGGATCTCCTATAATTCACCCCTCCACTTT	CASSLWGRISYNSPLHF
NA	TRBV7-6	TRBJ1-5	NA	TGTGCCAGCAGCTTAGACCCGGCAGGGCGCCAGCCCCAGCATTTT	CASSLDPAGRQPQHF
TRBD2	TRBV19	TRBJ2-2	NA	TGTGCCAGTACCCTAGGGCTAGCGGGGGGCGCGGTCACCGGGGAGCTGTTTTTT	CASTLGLAGGAVTGELFF
NA	TRBV29-1	TRBJ2-7	once	TGCAGCGTTGGACAGTCCTACGAGCAGTACTTC	CSVGQSYEQYF
TRBD2	TRBV5-1	TRBJ2-5	NA	TGCGCCAGCAGCGCGGGGACTAGCGGGAGAGAGACCCAGTACTTC	CASSAGTSGRETQYF
NA	TRBV5-6	TRBJ2-7	NA	TGTGCCAGCAGCCAGGAATACGAGCAGTACTTC	CASSQEYEQYF
TRBD1	TRBV4-1	TRBJ1-2	NA	TGCGCCAGCAGCCAAGAATTGGGGACAGGTTCCCCTTACACCTTC	CASSQELGTGSPYTF